This is a list of T cell receptor beta chains from one sample in a study of identifying expanded T cells in peripheral blood. Sequencing was performed with immunoSEQ multiplex PCR; in TCRdb, only in-frame clones are kept and a portion is missing. The sample shows more than 75,000 clones, more than 75% of them seen only once. The sequenced sample consisted of blood. All receptors come from a person between 18 and 70 years old in good health. CDR3s include the opening cysteine and the closing phenylalanine or tryptophan. D genes are given only for firm matches. Expanded clones get a size class; other rows say once, few or many, or leave the size out.

d_call j_call cdr3_length v_call clone_size cdr3_aa cdr3_nt
- TRBJ2-3 14 TRBV10-3 - CAISNGQSEDTQYF TGTGCCATCAGTAACGGACAGAGCGAAGATACGCAGTATTTT
- TRBJ2-2 13 TRBV7-2 - CASSLVGDGELFF TGTGCCAGCAGCTTAGTTGGGGATGGGGAGCTGTTTTTT
- TRBJ1-2 15 TRBV2 - CASSLTRAGLYGYTF TGTGCCAGCAGCCTTACAAGGGCGGGGTTATATGGCTACACCTTC
TRBD1 TRBJ1-1 16 TRBV2 - CASPTSRDRGNTEAFF TGTGCCAGCCCGACATCACGGGACAGGGGCAACACTGAAGCTTTCTTT
- TRBJ2-3 15 TRBV29-1 - CSVATSTSSTDTQYF TGCAGCGTTGCGACCAGTACCTCTAGCACAGATACGCAGTATTTT
- TRBJ2-7 16 TRBV5-1 - CASSLVSGPARYEQYF TGCGCCAGCAGCTTGGTCAGTGGCCCAGCGCGATACGAGCAGTACTTC
- TRBJ1-1 12 TRBV5-6 - CASSLENGEAFF TGTGCCAGCAGCTTGGAGAACGGTGAAGCTTTCTTT
- TRBJ1-1 12 TRBV29-1 - CSVGQAALRTFF TGCAGCGTGGGACAAGCAGCTTTGAGAACTTTCTTT
- TRBJ1-1 16 TRBV6-6 - CASSPGHPSMNTEAFF TGTGCCAGCAGTCCGGGACATCCATCCATGAACACTGAAGCTTTCTTT
TRBD1 TRBJ2-7 15 TRBV6-5 - CASSYSGTGSYEQYF TGTGCCAGCAGTTACTCCGGGACAGGCTCCTACGAGCAGTACTTC
- TRBJ2-5 12 TRBV29-1 - CSVVSGQETQYF TGCAGCGTTGTGTCCGGGCAAGAGACCCAGTACTTC
- TRBJ1-2 12 TRBV4-1 - CASSSRIYGYTF TGCGCCAGCAGCTCCCGCATCTATGGCTACACCTTC
- TRBJ1-6 14 TRBV7-9 few CASSIGGRNSPLHF TGTGCCAGCAGCATCGGGGGGCGAAATTCACCCCTCCACTTT
- TRBJ1-1 14 TRBV21-1 - CASGSGQLHTEAFF TGTGCCAGCGGCTCGGGACAGCTTCACACTGAAGCTTTCTTT
- TRBJ1-3 15 TRBV21-1 - CASSKEVDSGNTIYF TGTGCCAGCAGCAAAGAGGTGGACTCTGGAAACACCATATATTTT
- TRBJ2-3 15 TRBV4-3 - CASSQVLRGSDTQYF TGCGCCAGCAGCCAAGTATTAAGGGGGTCAGATACGCAGTATTTT
- TRBJ1-2 18 TRBV5-6 - CASSLEWIGELSNYGYTF TGTGCCAGCAGCTTGGAGTGGATCGGGGAACTTTCTAACTATGGCTACACCTTC
- TRBJ1-4 18 TRBV7-8 once CASSLLSRLNLSGEKLFF TGTGCCAGCAGCTTACTGTCGAGGCTGAATTTATCTGGTGAAAAACTGTTTTTT
- TRBJ1-2 16 TRBV6-6 - CASSSTSSDRYYGYTF TGTGCCAGCAGTTCCACGAGTTCCGACAGGTACTATGGCTACACCTTC
TRBD1 TRBJ2-5 15 TRBV6-1 - CASSEAPGTGETQYF TGTGCCAGCAGTGAAGCGCCCGGGACAGGAGAGACCCAGTACTTC
- TRBJ2-1 14 TRBV5-8 - CASSFRGYSNEQFF TGTGCCAGCAGCTTCAGGGGTTATTCGAATGAGCAGTTCTTC
- TRBJ2-7 13 TRBV7-2 once CASSLGPIYEQYF TGTGCCAGCAGCTTAGGCCCGATCTACGAGCAGTACTTC
- TRBJ2-7 14 TRBV7-8 - CASSLRAGNHEQYF TGTGCCAGCAGCTTAAGGGCCGGGAACCACGAGCAGTACTTC
- TRBJ1-6 13 TRBV18 few CASSGDGNSPLHF TGTGCCAGCTCCGGGGATGGAAATTCACCCCTCCACTTT
- TRBJ2-7 16 TRBV7-6 - CASSLLSDTSSYEQYF TGTGCCAGCAGCTTATTATCGGACACGAGCTCCTACGAGCAGTACTTC